A single sample is the source of the 10 T cell receptor beta chains below, sequenced in a study of T cell responses to AZD1222 COVID-19 vaccine. Repertoires were generated with immunoSEQ multiplex PCR, while TCRdb's copy carries only in-frame clones and drops some. The sample lists about 120,000 clones, around nine tenths occurring once. Sample: peripheral blood, taken on day 0 of AZD1222 vaccination. The receptors originated from an adult in good health.

J is TRBJ2-3 and V is TRBV5-1, with TRBD1 identical over 9 bases. The CDR3 consists of 15 residues. The germline V gene encodes CDR1 SGHRS and CDR2 YFSETQ. With 4 bases clipped from V and 6 bases from J, the junction kept 9 bases outside the gene matches. As DNA, the CDR3 is TGCGCCAGCAGCGGGGGACAGGGTCTATGGGATACGCAGTATTTT. This gives the protein CASSGGQGLWDTQYF.

This rearrangement joins TRBV30 to TRBJ1-1; D remains ambiguous. The germline V gene encodes CDR1 GTSNPN and CDR2 SVGIG (reference sequence). V lost 0 bases, J lost 3 bases, and 11 bases lay in between. CDR3 length: 14 residues. The CDR3 loop reads CAWSVHQPHTEAFF. DNA for the CDR3: TGTGCCTGGAGTGTACATCAGCCACACACTGAAGCTTTCTTT.

V usage is TRBV3-1 (or the pseudogene TRBV3-2) and J usage is TRBJ1-5; 7 nucleotides align to TRBD1. Germline trimming cut 0 bases from V and 10 bases from J; bases unmatched to any gene: 9. There are 15 residues in the CDR3. In germline, CDR1 is LGHDT, CDR2 YNNKEL (reference sequence). CDR3 residues: CASSQEIRGGSPQHF. The CDR3 coding sequence is TGTGCCAGCAGCCAAGAGATCAGGGGGGGATCTCCCCAGCATTTT.

The chain is built from TRBV7-9 and TRBJ1-2, with a possible D match to TRBD1 (6 bases). V lost 9 bases and J 4 bases, leaving 15 bases between the germline ends. CDR3 length equals 13 residues. CDR1 is SEHNR, CDR2 FQNEAQ, per germline (reference sequence). The DNA for the CDR3 is TGTGCCAGTTCCGTGGACAGTTTCTATGGCTACACCTTC. It encodes CASSVDSFYGYTF.

CDR3 in amino acids: CASSIGTGVGETQYF. CDR3 DNA: TGTGCCAGTAGTATAGGGACAGGGGTGGGGGAGACCCAGTACTTC. This chain links TRBV19 with TRBJ2-5, with TRBD1 identical over 9 bases. This CDR3 spans 15 amino acids. The germline V gene has CDR1 LNHDA and CDR2 SQIVND (reference sequence). Germline trimming cut 1 base from V and 5 bases from J; bases unmatched to any gene: 5. Using reference TRBV19 and TRBJ2-5 for the parts outside the CDR3, the full variable domain is DGGITQSPKYLFRKEGQNVTLSCEQNLNHDAMYWYRQDPGQGLRLIYYSQIVNDFQKGDIAEGYSVSREKKESFPLTVTSAQKNPTAFYLCASSIGTGVGETQYFGPGTRLLVL.

The gene calls are TRBV7-2 and TRBJ2-3; TRBD2 might be the D (7 bases). The CDR3 covers 16 residues. V was clipped by 5 bases and J by 0 bases, with 15 bases between them. Germline-derived CDR1 and CDR2 are SGHTA and FQGNSA. CDR3 in DNA: TGTGCCAGCAGCCTCCGGGGGGCGCCTAGCACAGATACGCAGTATTTT. It encodes CASSLRGAPSTDTQYF.

This clone was observed once. The V call is TRBV5-1, the J call TRBJ1-1; D perhaps matches TRBD1 (5 bases). The V gene's germline CDR1 is SGHRS and CDR2 YFSETQ. Trimming pared 7 bases from V and 1 base from J, leaving 14 bases between. CDR3 size: 14 residues. The DNA of the CDR3 is TGCGCCAGCGGCCGGGACGGATCGAACACTGAAGCTTTCTTT. The encoded protein is CASGRDGSNTEAFF.

The count of this clone is one. The V call is TRBV28, the J call TRBJ1-6; maybe TRBD1 (6 bases). The germline CDR1 and CDR2 sequences are MDHEN and SYDVKM. The CDR3 is 16 amino acids. Trimming shortened V by 7 bases and J by 3 bases, and 16 bases separated the two germline ends. This CDR3 reads CASTLGGGDYNSPLHF. In nucleotides, the CDR3 is TGTGCCAGCACCTTGGGCGGGGGCGACTATAATTCACCCCTCCACTTT.

The gene calls are TRBV6-5 and TRBJ2-3; D gene unclear. The V gene's germline CDR1 is MNHEY and CDR2 SVGAGI. There are 15 residues in the CDR3. V lost 2 bases and J 4 bases, leaving 13 bases between the germline ends. CDR3 DNA sequence: TGTGCCAGCAGTTACGCCCCTAGATTCGCAGATACGCAGTATTTT. Protein product: CASSYAPRFADTQYF.

This chain connects TRBV5-1 to TRBJ1-1; 12 nucleotides agree with TRBD1. The germline CDR1 and CDR2 sequences are SGHRS and YFSETQ. The V and J ends lost 5 bases and 5 bases, in that order; junction bases with no gene match: 7. The CDR3 length is 15 residues. For the CDR3, the DNA is TGCGCCAGCAGTACCGGGACAGGGGGCCGGACTGAAGCTTTCTTT. Its protein product is CASSTGTGGRTEAFF.